The rows below give T cell receptor beta chains drawn from one sample of a study of PD-1 blockade in classical Hodgkin lymphoma. Generated by immunoSEQ multiplex PCR, the TCRdb table keeps only in-frame clones and is missing some. The sample holds 25,000 to 35,000 clones, approximately 80% seen once. The material sequenced was CD4+ T cells from blood, taken before the fourth cycle of nivolumab. The source is a human donor with classical Hodgkin lymphoma. Both conserved end residues are part of each CDR3. The order of the fields is D gene, J gene, V gene, clone size, CDR3 DNA, CDR3 protein. A D gene is named only where the DNA matches it firmly. For some rows the clone size is stated as once, few or many, or as a class when expanded; others skip it.

TRBD1 TRBJ2-2 TRBV7-9 NA TGTGCCAGCAGCCCCTGGGACAGGGCGAACACCGGGGAGCTGTTTTTT CASSPWDRANTGELFF
TRBD2 TRBJ2-3 TRBV7-3 once TGTGCCAGCAGCTCGGGACTAGATCGCACAGATACGCAGTATTTT CASSSGLDRTDTQYF
NA TRBJ1-5 TRBV7-9 NA TGTGCCAGCAGCTTTTTGTATCAGCCCCAGCATTTT CASSFLYQPQHF
NA TRBJ2-1 TRBV5-1 NA TGCGCCAGCAGCTTGGTTAGCAGGTCCTACAATGAGCAGTTCTTC CASSLVSRSYNEQFF
NA TRBJ1-1 TRBV5-6 NA TGTGCCAGCAGCTTTTGGGGTACGGGCTTCGGAGCTTTCTTT CASSFWGTGFGAFF
NA TRBJ2-2 TRBV4-1 NA TGCGCCAGCAGCTTTCGAGGGGAAACCGGGGAGCTGTTTTTT CASSFRGETGELFF
NA TRBJ2-7 TRBV5-1 NA TGCGCCAGCAGCTTGGTGGACATAACATACGAGCAGTACTTC CASSLVDITYEQYF
TRBD1 TRBJ1-2 TRBV4-1 NA TGCGCCAGCAGCCAAGATTCACTACCCACAGGGGTAAACTATGGCTACACCTTC CASSQDSLPTGVNYGYTF
NA TRBJ1-2 TRBV6-5 NA TGTGCCAGCAGCTCCCCCGGGGGGCGGGACTATGGCTACACCTTC CASSSPGGRDYGYTF
NA TRBJ2-7 TRBV29-1 NA TGCAGCGTTGTCGGTTTCAGATCGACCTACGAGCAGTACTTC CSVVGFRSTYEQYF